This TCR beta chain was sequenced during a study of cytomegalovirus exposure and HLA in healthy donors. On the study more broadly: When 398 donors were genotyped, 80% to 90% of them were found to fall in the Caucasian-associated ancestry cluster.

This CDR3 has 15 amino acids. V lost 6 bases to trimming and J lost 6 bases; unmatched junction nucleotides: 8. Germline V lookup: CDR1 MDHEN, CDR2 SYDVKM. Overall study results and limits: Some TCR beta chains (about 170 of them) were listed as cytomegalovirus-associated.

PCR was performed using 60 Vbeta and 13 Jbeta primers. The assay was immunoSEQ multiplex PCR, and TCRdb's table has in-frame clones only and misses some. The sample lists 130,000 or so clones, roughly four fifths occurring once. This clone was picked up a small number of times. Its antigen is not identified. The clonotype originates from a male donor in good health and CMV-seronegative. The genes are TRBV28 and TRBJ1-5, with 10 bases fitting TRBD1. Sequencing was done on a sample of PBMCs. CDR3 sequence reads: CASRDAGTGAQPQHF. CDR3 coding DNA: TGTGCCAGCAGAGACGCCGGGACAGGGGCTCAGCCCCAGCATTTT.